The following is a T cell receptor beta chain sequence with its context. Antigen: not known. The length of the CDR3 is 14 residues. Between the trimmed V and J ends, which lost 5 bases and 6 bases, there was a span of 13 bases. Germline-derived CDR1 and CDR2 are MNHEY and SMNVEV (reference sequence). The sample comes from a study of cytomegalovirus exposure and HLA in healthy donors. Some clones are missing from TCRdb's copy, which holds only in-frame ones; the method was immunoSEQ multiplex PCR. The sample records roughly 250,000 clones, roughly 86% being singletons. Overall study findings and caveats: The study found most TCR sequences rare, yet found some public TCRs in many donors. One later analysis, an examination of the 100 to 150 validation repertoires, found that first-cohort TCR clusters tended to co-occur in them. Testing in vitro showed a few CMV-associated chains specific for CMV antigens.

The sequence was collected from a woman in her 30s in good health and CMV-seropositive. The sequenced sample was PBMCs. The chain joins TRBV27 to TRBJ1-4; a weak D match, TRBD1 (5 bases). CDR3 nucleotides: TGTGCCAGCAGTCCGGGACTCCCCGATGAAAAACTGTTTTTT. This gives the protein CASSPGLPDEKLFF.